This T cell receptor beta chain was identified in a study of blood T cell repertoires in COVID-19. Study overall: Acute-phase and convalescent COVID-19 samples originated in the United States, Italy and Spain. The cDNA or gDNA used as material had been derived from T cells, B-cell-depleted T cells, or PBMCs.

Per the study methods: Amplification from reference gene primers served as the basis for estimated nucleated cell counts. TCRdb's table, derived via immunoSEQ multiplex PCR, lists solely in-frame clones and lacks some. V and J calls and clone size are copied from that table; D and trimming were computed from the DNA. Seen here are about 160,000 clones, about four fifths observed once, and the top ten hold approximately 7.6%. Germline-derived CDR1 and CDR2 are SGDLS and YYNGEE. V dropped 6 bases and J dropped 4; count of bases not matched to a gene: 13. The CDR3 is made up of 16 amino acids. The V call is TRBV9, the J call TRBJ2-3, with 8 positions matching TRBD2. The sequencing input was peripheral blood. The sequence came from a woman between 55 and 75 years old with COVID-19, enrolled during active disease. The chain's CDR3 is CASTLTGGPGADTQYF. DNA of the CDR3: TGTGCCAGCACCCTGACGGGAGGGCCGGGAGCAGATACGCAGTATTTT. Complete variable domain (other parts from reference TRBV9 and TRBJ2-3): DSGVTQTPKHLITATGQRVTLRCSPRSGDLSVYWYQQSLDQGLQFLIQYYNGEERAKGNILERFSAQQFPDLHSELNLSSLELGDSALYFCASTLTGGPGADTQYFGPGTRLTVL.